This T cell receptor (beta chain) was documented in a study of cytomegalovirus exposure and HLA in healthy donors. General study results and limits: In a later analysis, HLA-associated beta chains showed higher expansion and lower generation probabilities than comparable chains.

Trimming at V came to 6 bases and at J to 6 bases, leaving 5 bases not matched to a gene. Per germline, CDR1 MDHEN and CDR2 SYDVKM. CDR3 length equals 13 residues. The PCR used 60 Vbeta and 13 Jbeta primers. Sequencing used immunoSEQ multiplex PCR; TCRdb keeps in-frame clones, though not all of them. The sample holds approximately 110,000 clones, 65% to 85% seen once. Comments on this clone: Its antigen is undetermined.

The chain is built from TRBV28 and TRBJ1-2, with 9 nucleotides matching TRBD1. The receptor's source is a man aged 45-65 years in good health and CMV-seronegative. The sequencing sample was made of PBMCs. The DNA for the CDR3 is TGTGCCAGCAGGACCACAGGGGGCAATGGCTACACCTTC. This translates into CASRTTGGNGYTF.